Each of the 30 T cell receptor beta chains below was sequenced from the same sample in a study of blood T cells in healthy people across ages. Through a sample-barcoded 5' primer and a J-beta primer mix, a second PCR was run for 7 to 11 cycles. From the 5' RACE reads, TCRdb called clonotypes with MiXCR, one entry per CDR3 protein. The sample lists roughly 550,000 distinct CDR3 sequences; approximately 25% were seen once. This same sample was also taken into another study, of T cells of mothers and their children.

The sample taken for sequencing was blood. The origin of the receptors is a boy younger than 18 in good health.

The V call is TRBV27, the J call TRBJ2-2, with 10 bases identical to TRBD1. The ends lost 3 bases at V and 6 bases at J; junction bases unmatched: 7. The length of the CDR3 is 16 residues. Germline assignment: CDR1 MNHEY and CDR2 SMNVEV (reference sequence). This chain's CDR3 is CASSLGQGRVAGELFF. The DNA of the CDR3 is TGTGCCAGCAGTTTGGGACAGGGGAGAGTGGCCGGGGAGCTGTTTTTT.

This clonotype was found a few times. The rearrangement uses TRBV19 and TRBJ1-4, with TRBD1 matching over 8 bases. The ends lost 3 bases at V and 7 bases at J; junction bases unmatched: 4. The germline V gene has CDR1 LNHDA and CDR2 SQIVND (reference sequence). The CDR3 length is 14 residues. The CDR3 DNA follows: TGTGCCAGTAGTATGCGGGACAGGTCTGAAAAACTGTTTTTT. Protein: CASSMRDRSEKLFF. Full variable domain (rest looked up from reference TRBV19 and TRBJ1-4): DGGITQSPKYLFRKEGQNVTLSCEQNLNHDAMYWYRQDPGQGLRLIYYSQIVNDFQKGDIAEGYSVSREKKESFPLTVTSAQKNPTAFYLCASSMRDRSEKLFFGSGTQLSVL.

The sample holds a few counts of this clonotype. This chain links TRBV11-2 with TRBJ2-5; 12 bases match TRBD2. The end of the DNA is better explained by TRBJ2-1, so the J call may be wrong. Germline assignment: CDR1 SGHAT and CDR2 FQNNGV. CDR3 length: 15 amino acids. CDR3 coding DNA: TGTGCCAGCAGCCCTCTAGCGGGAGGGAGATATGAGCAGTTCTTC. Protein product: CASSPLAGGRYEQFF.

V is TRBV5-5 and J is TRBJ2-7; D is ambiguous. Germline loops: CDR1 SGHKS, CDR2 YYEKEE (reference sequence). The germline V and J ends were trimmed by 2 bases and 0 bases, with 12 bases remaining between them. The CDR3 extends over 15 amino acids. CDR3 sequence: CASSLEHWFSYEQYF. The CDR3, as DNA: TGTGCCAGCAGCTTAGAACATTGGTTCTCCTACGAGCAGTACTTC.

The chain couples TRBV29-1 to TRBJ1-2; TRBD1 agrees at 7 bases. CDR3 length: 14 residues. V lost 1 base and J lost 4; bases outside the gene matches: 6. In germline, CDR1 is SQVTM, CDR2 ANQGSEA. The CDR3 region has the DNA TGCAGCGTTGAAGTGACAGGGTCTGCCTATGGCTACACCTTC. It is translated as CSVEVTGSAYGYTF.

A few counts support this clonotype. The chain combines TRBV7-9 with TRBJ2-1; D tentatively fits TRBD1 or TRBD2 (5 bases each). This CDR3 comprises 12 residues. Germline V gene data show CDR1 as SEHNR and CDR2 as FQNEAQ (reference sequence). V lost 3 bases, J lost 8 bases, and 8 bases lay in between. Here the CDR3 DNA reads TGTGCCAGCAGCTTGGGGGACCATGAGCAGTTCTTC. Protein product: CASSLGDHEQFF.

V is TRBV7-2 and J is TRBJ1-4; tentative D call: TRBD1 (5 bases). The CDR3 runs 17 residues. The V gene's germline CDR1 is SGHTA and CDR2 FQGNSA. Trimming removed 5 bases from V and 0 bases from J, with 16 bases in between. CDR3 region: CASSRGVGIATNEKLFF. DNA of the CDR3: TGTGCCAGCAGCCGAGGGGTTGGGATTGCAACTAATGAAAAACTGTTTTTT.

This clonotype has only a few counts. V and J are TRBV24-1 and TRBJ1-1; a weak D match, TRBD1 (5 bases). Germline V lookup: CDR1 KGHDR, CDR2 SFDVKD. The V and J ends lost 4 bases and 5 bases respectively, with 22 bases between them. The CDR3 length is 17 residues. This CDR3 is CATSDLLKVKGRTEAFF. CDR3 in DNA: TGTGCCACCAGTGACCTGTTGAAAGTAAAGGGGCGGACTGAAGCTTTCTTT.

This clonotype was seen a few times. Mismatch with germline at one junction end may stem from a read error. The V gene is TRBV20-1, the J gene TRBJ2-6; D is tentatively TRBD1 or TRBD2 (6 bases each). The CDR3 loop spans 16 amino acids. Germline loops: CDR1 DFQATT, CDR2 SNEGSKA (reference sequence). The CDR3 sequence is CSARRGESSGVNVLTF. In DNA, the CDR3 is TGCAGTGCTAGAAGGGGGGAAAGCTCTGGGGTCAACGTCCTGACTTTC.

The chain employs TRBV28 and TRBJ1-2; 10 bases fit TRBD1. The germline gives CDR1 MDHEN, CDR2 SYDVKM. The CDR3 has 16 amino acids. J lost 4 bases, V lost 8 bases, and 13 bases had no gene match. The CDR3 here is CASWGDRGGKAYGYTF. The CDR3 nucleotides are TGTGCCAGCTGGGGGGACAGGGGAGGAAAGGCCTATGGCTACACCTTC.

The chain links TRBV5-1 to TRBJ1-1; 8 nucleotides match TRBD1. Germline V CDR1 and CDR2: SGHRS, YFSETQ. Trimming at V came to 3 bases and at J to 3 bases, leaving 4 bases not matched to a gene. This CDR3 spans 14 amino acids. CDR3 amino acids: CASSYDRGYTEAFF. The CDR3 coding sequence is TGCGCCAGCAGCTATGACAGGGGATACACTGAAGCTTTCTTT.

CDR3 in amino acids: CASSTNRGLYGYTF. The CDR3 nucleotides read TGTGCCAGCAGCACGAACAGGGGACTCTATGGCTACACCTTC. The V gene is TRBV9, the J gene TRBJ1-2; TRBD1 matches at 7 bases. CDR3 length: 14 residues. Germline loops: CDR1 SGDLS, CDR2 YYNGEE. J gave up 4 bases and V 4 bases, and 7 bases lay outside the gene matches.

This chain connects TRBV15 to TRBJ2-1; 11 nucleotides line up with TRBD2. CDR1 LNHNV and CDR2 YYDKDF come from the germline V gene (reference sequence). Unmatched junction bases numbered 2, after V lost 2 bases and J lost 2 bases. The CDR3 length is 16 residues. The CDR3 loop is CATSRLTSGAYNEQFF. The DNA of the CDR3 is TGTGCCACCAGCAGACTGACTAGCGGGGCCTACAATGAGCAGTTCTTC.

CDR3 loop: CASSYRVHEQYF. The CDR3 nucleotides read TGTGCCAGCAGCTACAGGGTCCACGAGCAGTACTTC. The V gene is TRBV7-2, the J gene TRBJ2-7; weak D call: TRBD1 (6 bases). V lost 4 bases to trimming and J lost 5 bases, with 9 bases between them. From germline, CDR1 is SGHTA and CDR2 FQGNSA. The CDR3 runs 12 residues.

This clonotype was seen ten or more times. This chain connects TRBV29-1 to TRBJ2-5; weak D call: TRBD1 (6 bases). Trimming took off 7 bases at V and 4 bases at J, with 19 bases between the two ends. The CDR3 is 14 residues long. Looked up from germline, CDR1 is SQVTM and CDR2 is ANQGSEA. The CDR3 is CSAHLLGGRETQYF. CDR3 nucleotides: TGCAGCGCTCACCTGCTAGGGGGACGAGAGACCCAGTACTTC.

There are a few counts of this clonotype. This sequence joins TRBV7-9 and TRBJ2-3; the match to TRBD2 covers 7 bases. Germline V gene sequence: CDR1 SEHNR, CDR2 FQNEAQ (reference sequence). The CDR3 sequence is 18 residues long. V shed 4 bases and J 0 bases; nucleotides not matched to a gene: 13. CDR3 residues: CASSSRGPGGISTDTQYF. CDR3 DNA: TGTGCCAGCAGCTCCCGTGGGCCGGGGGGAATTAGCACAGATACGCAGTATTTT.

This chain connects TRBV15 to TRBJ2-5; D possibly corresponds to TRBD2 (5 bases). V was pared by 5 bases and J by 4 bases, with 14 bases between. The CDR3 length is 14 residues. Germline values: CDR1 LNHNV, CDR2 YYDKDF (reference sequence). The CDR3 is CATSPSGWLETQYF. CDR3 nucleotide sequence: TGTGCCACCAGCCCTTCGGGGTGGTTAGAGACCCAGTACTTC. Together with reference TRBV15 and TRBJ2-5, the CDR3 gives the full variable domain: DAMVIQNPRYQVTQFGKPVTLSCSQTLNHNVMYWYQQKSSQAPKLLFHYYDKDFNNEADTPDNFQSRRPNTSFCFLDIRSPGLGDTAMYLCATSPSGWLETQYFGPGTRLLVL.

The rearrangement links TRBV28 to TRBJ2-7; TRBD1 might be the D (5 bases). The V and J ends lost 8 bases and 2 bases respectively, with 10 bases between them. This CDR3 is built from 12 residues. In germline, CDR1 is MDHEN, CDR2 SYDVKM. The CDR3 DNA reads as TGTGCCAGCTCAGGGCTAGCCTACGAGCAGTACTTC. This codes for CASSGLAYEQYF.

This chain links TRBV11-2 with TRBJ2-1, with D tentatively TRBD2 (5 bases). The CDR3 has 17 amino acids. Germline V gives CDR1 SGHAT, CDR2 FQNNGV. Between the trimmed V and J ends, which lost 0 bases and 2 bases, there was a span of 14 bases. CDR3 amino acids: CASSLDPGIGAYNEQFF. CDR3 DNA: TGTGCCAGCAGCTTAGATCCAGGTATCGGGGCCTACAATGAGCAGTTCTTC.

This clonotype was counted a few times. This chain connects TRBV10-3 to TRBJ1-1; 7 bases are a match to TRBD1. The CDR3 extends over 15 amino acids. J was trimmed by 3 bases and V by 4 bases; bases with no gene match: 8. Germline V gene sequence: CDR1 ENHRY, CDR2 SYGVKD. CDR3 in DNA: TGTGCCATCAGTGGGACAGGCTTTGGGGACACTGAAGCTTTCTTT. Its translation is CAISGTGFGDTEAFF.

As regards this clonotype: The junction departs from germline at one end; a sequencing error may be responsible. The chain recombines TRBV7-7 with TRBJ2-7, with 12 bases lining up with TRBD1. The length of the CDR3 is 13 residues. Germline V gene lookup returns CDR1 SSHAT and CDR2 FNYEAQ (reference sequence). This chain's CDR3 is CASSLGTGGKQYF. The CDR3 DNA is TGTGCTAGCAGCCTCGGGACAGGGGGCAAGCAGTACTTC.

CDR3 in amino acids: CSARGLSGGDYNEQFF. As DNA, the CDR3 is TGCAGTGCTAGAGGGCTCAGCGGGGGCGACTACAATGAGCAGTTCTTC. J is TRBJ2-1 and V is TRBV20-1, with 8 bases identical to TRBD2. The CDR3 is 16 residues long. V gave up 1 base and J gave up 3 bases; unmatched junction bases: 8. Looked up from germline, CDR1 is DFQATT and CDR2 is SNEGSKA (reference sequence).

At least ten counts were recorded for this clonotype. The rearrangement joins TRBV20-1 to TRBJ2-1; no reliable D call. Trimming stripped 1 base from V and 4 bases from J, with 2 bases between. There are 11 residues in the CDR3. Germline V lookup: CDR1 DFQATT, CDR2 SNEGSKA (reference sequence). The CDR3 here is CSARGYNEQFF. CDR3 DNA sequence: TGCAGTGCTAGAGGGTACAATGAGCAGTTCTTC.

This clonotype has just a few counts. V gene TRBV27 combines with J gene TRBJ2-5; 7 bases align to TRBD2. The CDR3 sequence is 16 residues long. Germline lookup yields CDR1 MNHEY and CDR2 SMNVEV (reference sequence). V shed 3 bases, J shed 2 bases, and the junction held 9 bases outside the gene matches. The DNA for the CDR3 is TGTGCCAGCAGTTTTTCTGGCGGGAGACGACAAGAGACCCAGTACTTC. Translation: CASSFSGGRRQETQYF.

This clonotype came up once. Here the CDR3 DNA reads TGTGCCAGCAGTACGGGGGTCGCTGAAGCTTTCTTT. Its protein is CASSTGVAEAFF. This rearrangement joins TRBV7-2 to TRBJ1-1, with a tentative D call TRBD1 (5 bases). V was clipped by 6 bases and J by 6 bases, with 11 bases between them. Germline V lookup: CDR1 SGHTA, CDR2 FQGNSA. The CDR3 extends over 12 amino acids.

The gene calls are TRBV4-2 and TRBJ2-7; D is unclear. Germline CDR1 and CDR2: LGHNA and YNFKEQ. V lost 1 base and J lost 4, with 14 bases in between. The CDR3 extends over 15 amino acids. The CDR3 region has the DNA TGTGCCAGCAGCCAAGTAGTCGACGGCGAATACGAGCAGTACTTC. As protein: CASSQVVDGEYEQYF.

This clonotype was detected many times. The chain combines TRBV20-1 with TRBJ2-7, with a tentative D call TRBD2 (5 bases). V lost 1 base and J lost 8, with 15 bases in between. This CDR3 contains 13 residues. Germline V gene lookup returns CDR1 DFQATT and CDR2 SNEGSKA (reference sequence). This CDR3 is CSARGSEGIKQYF. Written as DNA, the CDR3 is TGCAGTGCTAGAGGTTCAGAGGGTATCAAGCAGTACTTC.

The chain uses TRBV9 and TRBJ1-1, with a weak D call TRBD1 (5 bases). The CDR3 is made up of 15 amino acids. With 0 bases removed from V and 0 bases from J, the gap between germline ends came to 9 bases. Germline CDR1 is SGDLS and CDR2 is YYNGEE. The CDR3 is CASSVVTGLNTEAFF. The CDR3 region has the DNA TGTGCCAGCAGCGTAGTTACAGGATTGAACACTGAAGCTTTCTTT.

This clonotype was detected only a few times. The chain joins TRBV28 to TRBJ2-7; no clear D gene. Germline values: CDR1 MDHEN, CDR2 SYDVKM. CDR3 length: 14 residues. The germline V and J ends were trimmed by 4 bases and 6 bases, with 16 bases remaining between them. CDR3 region: CASSSRPETGEQYF. CDR3 in DNA: TGTGCCAGCAGTTCGCGGCCTGAAACGGGCGAGCAGTACTTC. Based on the CDR3 plus reference TRBV28 and TRBJ2-7, the full variable domain is DVKVTQSSRYLVKRTGEKVFLECVQDMDHENMFWYRQDPGLGLRLIYFSYDVKMKEKGDIPEGYSVSREKKERFSLILESASTNQTSMYLCASSSRPETGEQYFGPGTRLTVT.

This clonotype was seen a handful of times. The chain combines TRBV4-3 with TRBJ1-1, with D possibly TRBD1 on 5 matching bases. Trimming stripped 0 bases from V and 1 base from J, with 15 bases between. The germline CDR1 and CDR2 sequences are LGHNA and YSLEER. The CDR3 contains 17 residues. The CDR3 protein is CASSQDYNGHENTEAFF. The CDR3 region has the DNA TGCGCCAGCAGCCAAGATTATAACGGACACGAGAACACTGAAGCTTTCTTT.